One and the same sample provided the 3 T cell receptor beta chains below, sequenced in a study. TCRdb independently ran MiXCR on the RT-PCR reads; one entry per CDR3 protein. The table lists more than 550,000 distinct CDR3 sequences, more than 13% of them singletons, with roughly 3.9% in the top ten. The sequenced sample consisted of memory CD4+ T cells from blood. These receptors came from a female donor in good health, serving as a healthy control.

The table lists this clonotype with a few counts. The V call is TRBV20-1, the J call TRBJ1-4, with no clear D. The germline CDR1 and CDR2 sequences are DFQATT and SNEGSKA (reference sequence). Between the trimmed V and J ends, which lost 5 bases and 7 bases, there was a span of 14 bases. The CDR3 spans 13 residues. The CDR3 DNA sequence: TGCAGTGCTCAGGAACGGAATCGTGAAAAACTGTTTTTT. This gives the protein CSAQERNREKLFF.

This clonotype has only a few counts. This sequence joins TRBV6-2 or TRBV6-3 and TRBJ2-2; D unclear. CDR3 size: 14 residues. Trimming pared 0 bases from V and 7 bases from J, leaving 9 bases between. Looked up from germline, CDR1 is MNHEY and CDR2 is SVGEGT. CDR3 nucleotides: TGTGCCAGCAGTTACTCGTTTATGGGCGGGGAGCTGTTTTTT. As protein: CASSYSFMGGELFF.

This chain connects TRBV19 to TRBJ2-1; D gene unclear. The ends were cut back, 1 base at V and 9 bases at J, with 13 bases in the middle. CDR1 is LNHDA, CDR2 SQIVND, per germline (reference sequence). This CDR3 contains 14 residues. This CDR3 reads CASSIATPNSEQFF. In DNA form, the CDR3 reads TGTGCCAGTAGTATAGCCACGCCGAATAGTGAGCAGTTCTTC.